This is a list of T cell receptor beta chains from one sample in a study of T cell responses to AZD1222 COVID-19 vaccine. The assay was immunoSEQ multiplex PCR, and TCRdb's table has in-frame clones only and misses some. The table lists 95,000 to 110,000 clones, roughly 90% of them singletons, with 6% to 7% in the top ten. The sample here was peripheral blood, taken on day 0 of AZD1222 vaccination. The source of these receptors is an adult in good health. CDR3s include the opening cysteine and the closing phenylalanine or tryptophan. The D gene is left open where the match is weak. A clone size is listed for some rows: how often the clone was seen (once, few, many), or a class if it is expanded.

d_call: TRBD1; j_call: TRBJ2-5; v_call: TRBV7-3; clone_size: -; cdr3_nt: TGTGCCAGCAGCTCGTCTCCGGGACAGGGTGGGACCCAGTACTTC; cdr3_aa: CASSSSPGQGGTQYF
d_call: TRBD2; j_call: TRBJ2-5; v_call: TRBV5-4; clone_size: -; cdr3_nt: TGTGCCAGCAGCCCGGGTAGCGGGAGGGCCGAGGAGACCCAGTACTTC; cdr3_aa: CASSPGSGRAEETQYF
d_call: TRBD1; j_call: TRBJ2-5; v_call: TRBV6-5; clone_size: -; cdr3_nt: TGTGCCAGCACCAGGACAGGAACAGAGACCCAGTACTTC; cdr3_aa: CASTRTGTETQYF
d_call: TRBD2; j_call: TRBJ2-3; v_call: TRBV5-6; clone_size: -; cdr3_nt: TGTGCCAGCCTCCGAGGCATGGGGGGGACAGATACGCAGTATTTT; cdr3_aa: CASLRGMGGTDTQYF
d_call: TRBD1; j_call: TRBJ2-3; v_call: TRBV5-1; clone_size: -; cdr3_nt: TGCGCCAGCAGCTCCGGGACAGGGGCCACAGATACGCAGTATTTT; cdr3_aa: CASSSGTGATDTQYF
d_call: TRBD1; j_call: TRBJ1-1; v_call: TRBV7-2; clone_size: -; cdr3_nt: TGTGCCAGCAGCACCCGACAGGGAGGGAACACTGAAGCTTTCTTT; cdr3_aa: CASSTRQGGNTEAFF
d_call: TRBD1; j_call: TRBJ2-2; v_call: TRBV18; clone_size: few; cdr3_nt: TGTGCCAGCTCTCCGGGACAGGGACCTTCAAACACCGGGGAGCTGTTTTTT; cdr3_aa: CASSPGQGPSNTGELFF
d_call: -; j_call: TRBJ1-5; v_call: TRBV4-1; clone_size: -; cdr3_nt: TGCGCCAGCAGCCAAAAGGGGGACGGCAGTCAGCCCCAGCATTTT; cdr3_aa: CASSQKGDGSQPQHF
d_call: TRBD1; j_call: TRBJ1-3; v_call: TRBV28; clone_size: -; cdr3_nt: TGTGCCAGCAGGAAAGGACAGGGAGTTTCTGGAAACACCATATATTTT; cdr3_aa: CASRKGQGVSGNTIYF
d_call: -; j_call: TRBJ2-3; v_call: TRBV4-2; clone_size: once; cdr3_nt: TGTGCCAGCAGCCGAGACGAACGCACAGATACGCAGTATTTT; cdr3_aa: CASSRDERTDTQYF
d_call: TRBD2; j_call: TRBJ2-7; v_call: TRBV10-2; clone_size: -; cdr3_nt: TGCGCCAGCAGGGCCGGACTAGCGGGCTACGAGCAGTACTTC; cdr3_aa: CASRAGLAGYEQYF
d_call: -; j_call: TRBJ1-5; v_call: TRBV11-2; clone_size: -; cdr3_nt: TGTGCCAGCAGCGCCGACAAGAATCAGCCCCAGCATTTT; cdr3_aa: CASSADKNQPQHF
d_call: TRBD2; j_call: TRBJ2-7; v_call: TRBV7-2; clone_size: -; cdr3_nt: TGTGCCAGCAGCTTAGAAGTGGGAGGGCCGGGCGAGCAGTACTTC; cdr3_aa: CASSLEVGGPGEQYF
d_call: -; j_call: TRBJ2-7; v_call: TRBV4-3; clone_size: -; cdr3_nt: TGCGCCAGCAGCCAAGACTTACCCGGGATCTTTTACGAGCAGTACTTC; cdr3_aa: CASSQDLPGIFYEQYF
d_call: -; j_call: TRBJ2-7; v_call: TRBV12-5; clone_size: -; cdr3_nt: TGTGCTAGTGGTTCCGTAGCATCCTCCTACGAGCAGTACTTC; cdr3_aa: CASGSVASSYEQYF
d_call: -; j_call: TRBJ1-1; v_call: TRBV11-3; clone_size: few; cdr3_nt: TGTGCCAGCAGCTTAGAAGAGAACACTGAAGCTTTCTTT; cdr3_aa: CASSLEENTEAFF
d_call: -; j_call: TRBJ2-3; v_call: TRBV7-2; clone_size: -; cdr3_nt: TGTGCCAGCAGCTTAGAGCGATGGGGAGAGACGCAGTATTTT; cdr3_aa: CASSLERWGETQYF
d_call: TRBD1; j_call: TRBJ1-1; v_call: TRBV7-6; clone_size: few; cdr3_nt: TGTGCCAGCAGCCCGACAGGGGTTCTGAACACTGAAGCTTTCTTT; cdr3_aa: CASSPTGVLNTEAFF
d_call: TRBD2; j_call: TRBJ2-7; v_call: TRBV6-2/TRBV6-3; clone_size: -; cdr3_nt: TGTGCCAGCAGTCCCTACAGGGGGACTAGCGGGAGCTACGAGCAGTACTTC; cdr3_aa: CASSPYRGTSGSYEQYF
d_call: -; j_call: TRBJ2-7; v_call: TRBV6-1; clone_size: -; cdr3_nt: TGTGCCAGCAGTGATCCCCCGGGAGCCTACGAGCAGTACTTC; cdr3_aa: CASSDPPGAYEQYF
d_call: TRBD2; j_call: TRBJ2-5; v_call: TRBV6-6; clone_size: once; cdr3_nt: TGTGCCAGCACTCCCGTGGGCGGGAGCCATCAAGAGACCCAGTACTTC; cdr3_aa: CASTPVGGSHQETQYF
d_call: TRBD2; j_call: TRBJ2-3; v_call: TRBV7-2; clone_size: -; cdr3_nt: TGTGCCAGCGGCATTAGCGGGATTCAAGATACGCAGTATTTT; cdr3_aa: CASGISGIQDTQYF
d_call: -; j_call: TRBJ2-4; v_call: TRBV20-1; clone_size: -; cdr3_nt: TGCAGTGCTTCCCAGGCGGCAGATCAGTACTTC; cdr3_aa: CSASQAADQYF
d_call: -; j_call: TRBJ1-3; v_call: TRBV15; clone_size: -; cdr3_nt: TGTGCCACCAGCAGAGATCGGAGATCTGGAAACACCATATATTTT; cdr3_aa: CATSRDRRSGNTIYF
d_call: -; j_call: TRBJ1-6; v_call: TRBV6-5; clone_size: few; cdr3_nt: TGTGCCAGCAGGCAGTATAATTCACCCCTCCACTTT; cdr3_aa: CASRQYNSPLHF
d_call: -; j_call: TRBJ1-2; v_call: TRBV19; clone_size: -; cdr3_nt: TGTGCCAGTAGGGAGGGAGTCGGCTATGGCTACACCTTC; cdr3_aa: CASREGVGYGYTF
d_call: TRBD2; j_call: TRBJ2-1; v_call: TRBV7-8; clone_size: -; cdr3_nt: TGTGCCAGCAGCCCCCGAGCGGGGGCCGTTGGTGAGCAGTTCTTC; cdr3_aa: CASSPRAGAVGEQFF
d_call: TRBD2; j_call: TRBJ2-7; v_call: TRBV5-4; clone_size: -; cdr3_nt: TGTGCCAGCAGCCTCCCGGGGGGGGCTTCCTACGAGCAGTACTTC; cdr3_aa: CASSLPGGASYEQYF
d_call: -; j_call: TRBJ2-5; v_call: TRBV28; clone_size: -; cdr3_nt: TGTGCCAGCAGTTTAGAAGGATTAGAAGAGACCCAGTACTTC; cdr3_aa: CASSLEGLEETQYF
d_call: -; j_call: TRBJ2-1; v_call: TRBV20-1; clone_size: -; cdr3_nt: TGCAGTGCTAGAACCAATGAGCAGTTCTTC; cdr3_aa: CSARTNEQFF
d_call: TRBD1; j_call: TRBJ2-4; v_call: TRBV29-1; clone_size: -; cdr3_nt: TGCAGCGTTGGTGTGGGGACAGGGAGACCTGGAGGTGCCAAAAACATTCAGTACTTC; cdr3_aa: CSVGVGTGRPGGAKNIQYF
d_call: -; j_call: TRBJ1-1; v_call: TRBV5-1; clone_size: -; cdr3_nt: TGCGCCAGCAGCTTTCCGCAGAACACTGAAGCTTTCTTT; cdr3_aa: CASSFPQNTEAFF
d_call: TRBD1; j_call: TRBJ2-1; v_call: TRBV5-1; clone_size: -; cdr3_nt: TGCGCCAGCAGCTTGCAGGGACAGGGGGCGAATGAGCAGTTCTTC; cdr3_aa: CASSLQGQGANEQFF
d_call: -; j_call: TRBJ1-5; v_call: TRBV3-1/TRBV3-2; clone_size: -; cdr3_nt: TGTGCCAGCAGCCAAGATATGGTTGCTCAGCCCCAGCATTTT; cdr3_aa: CASSQDMVAQPQHF
d_call: -; j_call: TRBJ2-5; v_call: TRBV9; clone_size: -; cdr3_nt: TGTGCCAGCAGCGCGGGGGCTAGCCCAGGCCAAGAGACCCAGTACTTC; cdr3_aa: CASSAGASPGQETQYF
d_call: -; j_call: TRBJ2-7; v_call: TRBV28; clone_size: -; cdr3_nt: TGTGCCAGCGAAGGCGGGGACTCCTACGAGCAGTACTTC; cdr3_aa: CASEGGDSYEQYF
d_call: -; j_call: TRBJ1-2; v_call: TRBV9; clone_size: once; cdr3_nt: TGTGCCAGCAGCGAAGGGAACGCATTAAACTATGGCTACACCTTC; cdr3_aa: CASSEGNALNYGYTF
d_call: -; j_call: TRBJ1-5; v_call: TRBV19; clone_size: many; cdr3_nt: TGTGCCAGTAGTATAGATAGGACACGTAGTACCAATCAGCCCCAGCATTTT; cdr3_aa: CASSIDRTRSTNQPQHF
d_call: TRBD2; j_call: TRBJ2-2; v_call: TRBV9; clone_size: -; cdr3_nt: TGTGCCAGCATCGAAGGACTAGCGGGAGCGGAGAACACCGGGGAGCTGTTTTTT; cdr3_aa: CASIEGLAGAENTGELFF
d_call: TRBD1; j_call: TRBJ2-3; v_call: TRBV5-8; clone_size: -; cdr3_nt: TGTGCCAGCAGCTGGACAGGGGCTGGCACAGATACGCAGTATTTT; cdr3_aa: CASSWTGAGTDTQYF
d_call: -; j_call: TRBJ1-6; v_call: TRBV14; clone_size: -; cdr3_nt: TGTGCCAGCAGCCAAGATACAGGGTGGAATTCACCCCTCCACTTT; cdr3_aa: CASSQDTGWNSPLHF
d_call: TRBD2; j_call: TRBJ2-1; v_call: TRBV5-1; clone_size: -; cdr3_nt: TGCGCCAGCAGCCTGATGGCTAGCGGGTACAATGAGCAGTTCTTC; cdr3_aa: CASSLMASGYNEQFF
d_call: -; j_call: TRBJ2-7; v_call: TRBV10-3; clone_size: -; cdr3_nt: TGTGCCATCGAGGGAGACTCCTACGAGCAGTACTTC; cdr3_aa: CAIEGDSYEQYF
d_call: -; j_call: TRBJ1-1; v_call: TRBV18; clone_size: -; cdr3_nt: TGTGCCAGCTCACCATTGGGGCAAAGGACTGAAGCTTTCTTT; cdr3_aa: CASSPLGQRTEAFF
d_call: -; j_call: TRBJ2-7; v_call: TRBV28; clone_size: -; cdr3_nt: TGTGCCAGCAGTTTTGGGGGGGCCCTCGACGAGCAGTACTTC; cdr3_aa: CASSFGGALDEQYF
d_call: -; j_call: TRBJ2-3; v_call: TRBV5-4; clone_size: -; cdr3_nt: TGTGCCCGTTCGTGGGGTCCCCATTCTAGCACAGATACGCAGTATTTT; cdr3_aa: CARSWGPHSSTDTQYF
d_call: TRBD2; j_call: TRBJ2-2; v_call: TRBV7-2; clone_size: once; cdr3_nt: TGTGCCAGCGGGAGGGGGACTAGCGTAAACACCGGGGAGCTGTTTTTT; cdr3_aa: CASGRGTSVNTGELFF
d_call: -; j_call: TRBJ2-1; v_call: TRBV28; clone_size: -; cdr3_nt: TGTGCCAGCAGTTCGTATACGCGGTGGCGAAGGAGCTCCTACAATGAGCAGTTCTTC; cdr3_aa: CASSSYTRWRRSSYNEQFF
d_call: -; j_call: TRBJ2-1; v_call: TRBV21-1; clone_size: -; cdr3_nt: -; cdr3_aa: CASSNQAVGQGAWYDEQFF
d_call: -; j_call: TRBJ1-4; v_call: TRBV30; clone_size: -; cdr3_nt: TGTGCCTGGGCGGCGCTTCCTAATGAAAAACTGTTTTTT; cdr3_aa: CAWAALPNEKLFF
d_call: TRBD2; j_call: TRBJ2-7; v_call: TRBV11-2; clone_size: -; cdr3_nt: TGTGCCAGCAGCGCCACCCGGGCCGCGGGAGCCCTCGAGCAGTACTTC; cdr3_aa: CASSATRAAGALEQYF
d_call: -; j_call: TRBJ2-5; v_call: TRBV12-5; clone_size: -; cdr3_nt: TGTGCTAGTGGTTTGGTAATCCCCGGTATTCAAGAGACCCAGTACTTC; cdr3_aa: CASGLVIPGIQETQYF
d_call: TRBD2; j_call: TRBJ2-5; v_call: TRBV5-1; clone_size: -; cdr3_nt: TGCGCCAGCAGCTACCTAGCGGGGCAAGAGACCCAGTACTTC; cdr3_aa: CASSYLAGQETQYF
d_call: -; j_call: TRBJ1-2; v_call: TRBV7-9; clone_size: -; cdr3_nt: TGTGCCAGCAGCCCCGAGTGGGCTCGTAACTATGGCTACACCTTC; cdr3_aa: CASSPEWARNYGYTF
d_call: -; j_call: TRBJ2-5; v_call: TRBV6-5; clone_size: -; cdr3_nt: TGTGCCAGCAGCTACGGGAATCAAGAGACCCAGTACTTC; cdr3_aa: CASSYGNQETQYF